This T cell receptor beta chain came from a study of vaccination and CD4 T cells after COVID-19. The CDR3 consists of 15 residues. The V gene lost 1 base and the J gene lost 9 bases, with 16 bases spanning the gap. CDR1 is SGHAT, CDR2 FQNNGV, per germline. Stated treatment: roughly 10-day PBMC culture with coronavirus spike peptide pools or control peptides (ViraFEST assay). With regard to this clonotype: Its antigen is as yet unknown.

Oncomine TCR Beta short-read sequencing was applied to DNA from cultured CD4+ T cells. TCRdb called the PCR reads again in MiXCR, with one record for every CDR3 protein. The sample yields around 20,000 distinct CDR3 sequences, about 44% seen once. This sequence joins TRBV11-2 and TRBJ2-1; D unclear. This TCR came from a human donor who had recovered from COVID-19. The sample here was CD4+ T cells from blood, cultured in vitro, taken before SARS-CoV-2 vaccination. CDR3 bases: TGTGCCAGCAGCTTAGTTAGGCAACCCATGGGTGAGCAGTTCTTC. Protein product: CASSLVRQPMGEQFF.